The TCR beta chain under discussion was sequenced for a study of control samples from healthy donors and cancer patients. Trimming removed 3 bases at V and 7 bases at J, with 9 bases between. From germline, CDR1 is GTSNPN and CDR2 SVGIG (reference sequence). The CDR3 spans 12 residues. TCRdb keeps only in-frame clones here, not all; method: immunoSEQ multiplex PCR. The sample consists of more than 85,000 clones, roughly 84% of them appearing once. This clonotype was obtained from a man in his 70s with lung cancer. Sequences were obtained from PBMCs. This chain joins TRBV30 and TRBJ2-2, with a weak D call TRBD2 (5 bases). Here the CDR3 DNA reads TGTGCCTGGAGAGGAGGTGGCGGGGAGCTGTTTTTT. It translates to CAWRGGGGELFF.